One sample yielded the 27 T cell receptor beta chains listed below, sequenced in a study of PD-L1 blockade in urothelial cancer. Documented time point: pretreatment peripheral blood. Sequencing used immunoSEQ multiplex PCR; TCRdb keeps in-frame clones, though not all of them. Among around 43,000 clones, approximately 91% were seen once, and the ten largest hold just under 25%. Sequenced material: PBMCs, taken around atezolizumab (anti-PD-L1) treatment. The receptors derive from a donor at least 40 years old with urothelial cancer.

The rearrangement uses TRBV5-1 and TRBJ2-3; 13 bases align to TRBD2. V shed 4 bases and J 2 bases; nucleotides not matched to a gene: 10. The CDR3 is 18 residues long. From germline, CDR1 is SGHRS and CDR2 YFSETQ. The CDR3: CASSTGLAGVVFTDTQYF. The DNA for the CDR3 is TGCGCCAGCAGCACCGGACTAGCGGGAGTCGTATTCACAGATACGCAGTATTTT. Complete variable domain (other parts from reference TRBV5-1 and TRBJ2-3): KAGVTQTPRYLIKTRGQQVTLSCSPISGHRSVSWYQQTPGQGLQFLFEYFSETQRNKGNFPGRFSGRQFSNSRSEMNVSTLELGDSALYLCASSTGLAGVVFTDTQYFGPGTRLTVL.

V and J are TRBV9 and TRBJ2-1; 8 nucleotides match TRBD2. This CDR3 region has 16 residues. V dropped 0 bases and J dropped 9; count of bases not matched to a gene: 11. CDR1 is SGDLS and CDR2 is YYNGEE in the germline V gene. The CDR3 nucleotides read TGTGCCAGCAGCGTAGGACTGGCGGGAGGAGGGGGTGAGCAGTTCTTC. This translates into CASSVGLAGGGGEQFF.

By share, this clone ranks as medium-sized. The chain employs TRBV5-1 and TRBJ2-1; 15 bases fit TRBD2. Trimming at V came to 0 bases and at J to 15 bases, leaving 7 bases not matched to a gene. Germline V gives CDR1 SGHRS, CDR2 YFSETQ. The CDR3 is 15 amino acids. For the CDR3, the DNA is TGCGCCAGCAGCTTGGACCCTGGACTAGCGGGAGGGGGGTTCTTC. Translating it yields CASSLDPGLAGGGFF.

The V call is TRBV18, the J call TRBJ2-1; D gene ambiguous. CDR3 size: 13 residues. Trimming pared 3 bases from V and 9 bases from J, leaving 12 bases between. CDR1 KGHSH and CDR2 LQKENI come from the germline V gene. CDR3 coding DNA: TGTGCCAGCTCACCGACTGCTTTTGGTGAGCAGTTCTTC. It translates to CASSPTAFGEQFF.

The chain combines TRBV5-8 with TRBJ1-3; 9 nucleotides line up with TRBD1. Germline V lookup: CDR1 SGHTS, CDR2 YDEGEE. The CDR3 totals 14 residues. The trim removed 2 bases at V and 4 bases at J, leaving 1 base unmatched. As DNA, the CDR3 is TGTGCCAGCAGCTTTGGGACAGGGGGAAACACCATATATTTT. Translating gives CASSFGTGGNTIYF.

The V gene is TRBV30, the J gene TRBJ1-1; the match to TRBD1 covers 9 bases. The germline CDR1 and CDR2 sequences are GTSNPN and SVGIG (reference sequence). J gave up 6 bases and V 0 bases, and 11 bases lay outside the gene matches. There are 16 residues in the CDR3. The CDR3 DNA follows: TGTGCCTGGAGTGTAGGTCTGGGACAGGGTCCCCCTGAAGCTTTCTTT. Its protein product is CAWSVGLGQGPPEAFF.

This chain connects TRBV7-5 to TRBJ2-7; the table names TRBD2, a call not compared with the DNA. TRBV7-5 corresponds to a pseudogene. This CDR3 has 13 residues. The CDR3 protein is CARREGLAYEQYF. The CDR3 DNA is TGTGCCAGAAGAGAGGGACTAGCTTACGAGCAGTACTTC.

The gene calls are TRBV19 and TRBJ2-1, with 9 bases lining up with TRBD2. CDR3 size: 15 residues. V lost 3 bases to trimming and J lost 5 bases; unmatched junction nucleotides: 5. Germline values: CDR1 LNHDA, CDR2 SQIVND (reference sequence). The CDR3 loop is CASSILAGLNNEQFF. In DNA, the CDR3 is TGTGCCAGTAGTATTCTAGCGGGGTTAAACAATGAGCAGTTCTTC.

CDR3 protein: CASSMTSGTFYNEQFF. CDR3 sequence (DNA): TGCGCCAGCAGCATGACTAGCGGGACGTTCTACAATGAGCAGTTCTTC. V and J are TRBV5-1 and TRBJ2-1, with 11 bases that match TRBD2. CDR1 is SGHRS and CDR2 is YFSETQ in the germline V gene. The V gene end was trimmed by 4 bases and the J gene end by 3 bases; junction bases not matched to a gene: 6. The CDR3 has 16 residues.

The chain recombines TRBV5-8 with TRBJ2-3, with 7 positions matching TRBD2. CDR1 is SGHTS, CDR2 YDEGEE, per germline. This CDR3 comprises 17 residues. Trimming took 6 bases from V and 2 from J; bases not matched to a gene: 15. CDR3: CASTPRIRLAVTDTQYF. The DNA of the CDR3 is TGTGCCAGCACCCCCCGGATACGGCTAGCGGTCACAGATACGCAGTATTTT.

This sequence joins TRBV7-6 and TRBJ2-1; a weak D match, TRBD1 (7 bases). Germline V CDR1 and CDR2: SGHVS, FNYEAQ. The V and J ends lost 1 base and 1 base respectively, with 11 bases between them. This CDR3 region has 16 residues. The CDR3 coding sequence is TGTGCCAGCAGCTTAGTGGAGGGGGCTTCCTACAATGAGCAGTTCTTC. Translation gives CASSLVEGASYNEQFF.

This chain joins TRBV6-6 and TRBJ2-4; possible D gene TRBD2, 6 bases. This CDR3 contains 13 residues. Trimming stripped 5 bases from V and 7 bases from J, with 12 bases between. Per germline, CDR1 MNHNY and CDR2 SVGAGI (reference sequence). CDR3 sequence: CASSPPRGNIQYF. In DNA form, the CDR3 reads TGTGCCAGCAGTCCCCCCCGGGGGAACATTCAGTACTTC.

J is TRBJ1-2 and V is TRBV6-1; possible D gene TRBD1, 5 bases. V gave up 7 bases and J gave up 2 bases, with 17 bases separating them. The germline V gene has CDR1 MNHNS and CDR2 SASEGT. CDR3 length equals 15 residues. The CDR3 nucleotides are TGTGCCAGCAATGGGGGGGTCGCAAGGAACTATGGCTACACCTTC. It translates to CASNGGVARNYGYTF.

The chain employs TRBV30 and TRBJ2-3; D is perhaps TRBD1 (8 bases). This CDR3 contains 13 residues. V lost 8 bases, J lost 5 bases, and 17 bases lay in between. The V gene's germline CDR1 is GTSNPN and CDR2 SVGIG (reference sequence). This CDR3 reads CAQGAGGRDTQYF. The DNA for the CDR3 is TGTGCCCAGGGGGCGGGCGGGAGAGATACGCAGTATTTT.

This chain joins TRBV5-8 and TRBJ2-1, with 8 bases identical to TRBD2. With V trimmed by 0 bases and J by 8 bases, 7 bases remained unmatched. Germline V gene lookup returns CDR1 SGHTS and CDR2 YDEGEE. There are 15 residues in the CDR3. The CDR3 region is CASSLAGRAVDEQFF. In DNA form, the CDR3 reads TGTGCCAGCAGCTTGGCCGGGAGGGCCGTCGATGAGCAGTTCTTC.

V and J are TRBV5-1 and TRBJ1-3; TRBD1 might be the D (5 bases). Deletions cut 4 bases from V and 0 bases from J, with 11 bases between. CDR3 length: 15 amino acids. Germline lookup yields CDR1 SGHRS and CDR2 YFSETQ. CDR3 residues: CASSQGSTSGNTIYF. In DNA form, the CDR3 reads TGCGCCAGCAGCCAGGGCTCCACCTCTGGAAACACCATATATTTT.

This CDR3 reads CASSLNRAWYF. The CDR3 region has the DNA TGTGCCAGCAGCCTCAACAGGGCTTGGTACTTC. The chain is built from TRBV7-2 and TRBJ2-5, with a possible D match to TRBD1 (6 bases). CDR3 size: 11 residues. Germline V CDR1 and CDR2: SGHTA, FQGNSA. Trimming shortened V by 5 bases and J by 13 bases, and 14 bases separated the two germline ends.

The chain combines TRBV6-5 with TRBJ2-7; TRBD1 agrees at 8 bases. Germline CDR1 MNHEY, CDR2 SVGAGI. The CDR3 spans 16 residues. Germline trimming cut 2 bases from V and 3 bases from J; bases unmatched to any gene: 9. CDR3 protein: CASSYGGTGAFYEQYF. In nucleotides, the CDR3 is TGTGCCAGCAGTTACGGCGGGACAGGAGCTTTCTACGAGCAGTACTTC.

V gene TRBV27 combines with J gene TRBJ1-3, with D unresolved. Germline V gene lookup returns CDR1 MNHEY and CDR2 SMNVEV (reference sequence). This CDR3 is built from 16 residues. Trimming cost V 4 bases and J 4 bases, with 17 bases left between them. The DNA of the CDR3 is TGTGCCAGCAGTTCTAATCCGGGTGGCACGGGAAACACCATATATTTT. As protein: CASSSNPGGTGNTIYF.

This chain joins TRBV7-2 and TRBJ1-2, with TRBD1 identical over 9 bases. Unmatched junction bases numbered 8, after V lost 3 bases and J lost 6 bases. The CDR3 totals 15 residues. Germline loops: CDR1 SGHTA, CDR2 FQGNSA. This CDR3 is CASSLMRQGGDGYTF. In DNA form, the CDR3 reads TGTGCCAGCAGCTTGATGCGACAGGGGGGTGATGGCTACACCTTC.

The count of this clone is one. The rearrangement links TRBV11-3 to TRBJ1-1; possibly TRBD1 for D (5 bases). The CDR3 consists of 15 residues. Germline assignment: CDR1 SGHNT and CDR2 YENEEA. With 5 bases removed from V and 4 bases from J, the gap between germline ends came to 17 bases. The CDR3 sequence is CASSPEVGGSTEAFF. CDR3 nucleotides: TGTGCCAGCAGCCCCGAGGTGGGGGGGAGCACTGAAGCTTTCTTT.

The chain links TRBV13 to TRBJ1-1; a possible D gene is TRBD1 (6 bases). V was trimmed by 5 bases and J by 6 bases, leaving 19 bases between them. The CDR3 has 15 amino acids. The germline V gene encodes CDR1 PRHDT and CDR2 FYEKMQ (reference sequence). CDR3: CASSPAQGIRAEAFF. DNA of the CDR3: TGTGCCAGCAGCCCCGCCCAGGGGATTAGGGCTGAAGCTTTCTTT.

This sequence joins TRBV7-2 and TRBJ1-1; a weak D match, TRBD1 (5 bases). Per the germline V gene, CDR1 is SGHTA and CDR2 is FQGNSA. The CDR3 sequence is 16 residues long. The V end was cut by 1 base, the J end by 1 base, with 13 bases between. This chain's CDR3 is CASSLVVWQGNTEAFF. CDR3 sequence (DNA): TGTGCCAGCAGCTTAGTCGTTTGGCAGGGGAACACTGAAGCTTTCTTT.

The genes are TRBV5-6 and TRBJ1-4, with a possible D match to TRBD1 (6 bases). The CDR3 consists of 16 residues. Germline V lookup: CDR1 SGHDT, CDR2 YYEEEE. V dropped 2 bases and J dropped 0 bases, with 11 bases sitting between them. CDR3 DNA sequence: TGTGCCAGCAGCTTCGGCAGGGGCTCAACTAATGAAAAACTGTTTTTT. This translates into CASSFGRGSTNEKLFF.

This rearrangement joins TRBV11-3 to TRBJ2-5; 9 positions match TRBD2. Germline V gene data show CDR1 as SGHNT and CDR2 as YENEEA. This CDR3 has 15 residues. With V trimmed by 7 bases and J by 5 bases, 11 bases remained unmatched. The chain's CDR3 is CASNRLAAKGETQYF. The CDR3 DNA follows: TGTGCCAGCAACCGACTAGCGGCCAAGGGGGAGACCCAGTACTTC. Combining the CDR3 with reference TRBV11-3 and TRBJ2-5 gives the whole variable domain EAGVVQSPRYKIIEKKQPVAFWCNPISGHNTLYWYLQNLGQGPELLIRYENEEAVDDSQLPKDRFSAERLKGVDSTLKIQPAELGDSAVYLCASNRLAAKGETQYFGPGTRLLVL.

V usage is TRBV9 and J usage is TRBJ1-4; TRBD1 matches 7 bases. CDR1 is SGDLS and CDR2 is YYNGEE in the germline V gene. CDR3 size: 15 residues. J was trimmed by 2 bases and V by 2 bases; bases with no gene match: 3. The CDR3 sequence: CASSVTGRTNEKLFF. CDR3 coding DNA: TGTGCCAGCAGCGTGACAGGGCGGACTAATGAAAAACTGTTTTTT.

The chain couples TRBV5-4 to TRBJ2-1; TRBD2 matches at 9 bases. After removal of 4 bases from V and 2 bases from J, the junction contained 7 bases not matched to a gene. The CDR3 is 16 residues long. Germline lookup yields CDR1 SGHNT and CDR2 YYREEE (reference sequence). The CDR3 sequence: CASSQIAGAAYNEQFF. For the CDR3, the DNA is TGTGCCAGCAGCCAGATAGCGGGGGCCGCCTACAATGAGCAGTTCTTC.